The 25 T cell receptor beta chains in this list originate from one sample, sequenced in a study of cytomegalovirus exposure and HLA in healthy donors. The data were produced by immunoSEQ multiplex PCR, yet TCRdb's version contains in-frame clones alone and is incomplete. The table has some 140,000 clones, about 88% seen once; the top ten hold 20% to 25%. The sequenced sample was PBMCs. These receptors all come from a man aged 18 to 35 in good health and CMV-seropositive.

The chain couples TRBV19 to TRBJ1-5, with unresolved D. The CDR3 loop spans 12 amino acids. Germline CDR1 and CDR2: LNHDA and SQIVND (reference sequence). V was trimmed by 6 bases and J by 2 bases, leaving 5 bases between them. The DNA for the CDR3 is TGTGCCAGTAGCCTACGCAATCAGCCCCAGCATTTT. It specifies CASSLRNQPQHF.

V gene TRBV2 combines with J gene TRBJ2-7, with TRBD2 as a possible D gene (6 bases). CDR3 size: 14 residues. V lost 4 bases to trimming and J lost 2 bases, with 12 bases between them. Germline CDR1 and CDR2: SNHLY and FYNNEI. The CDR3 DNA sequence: TGTGCCAGCAGTGGGGGGGTGGAGACCTACGAGCAGTACTTC. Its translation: CASSGGVETYEQYF. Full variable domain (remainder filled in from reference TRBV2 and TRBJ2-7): EPEVTQTPSHQVTQMGQEVILRCVPISNHLYFYWYRQILGQKVEFLVSFYNNEISEKSEIFDDQFSVERPDGSNFTLKIRSTKLEDSAMYFCASSGGVETYEQYFGPGTRLTVT.

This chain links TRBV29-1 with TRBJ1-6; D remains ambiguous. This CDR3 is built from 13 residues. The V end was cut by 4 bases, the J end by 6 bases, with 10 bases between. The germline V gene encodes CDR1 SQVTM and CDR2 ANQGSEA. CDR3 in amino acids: CSVAAGFNSPLHF. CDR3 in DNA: TGCAGCGTTGCCGCGGGGTTTAATTCACCCCTCCACTTT.

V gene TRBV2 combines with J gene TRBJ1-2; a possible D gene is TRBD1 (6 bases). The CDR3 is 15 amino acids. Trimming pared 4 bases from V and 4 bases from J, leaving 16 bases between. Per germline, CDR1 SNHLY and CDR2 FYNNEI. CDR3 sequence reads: CASSGGRGGGYGYTF. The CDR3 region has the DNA TGTGCCAGCAGTGGCGGCAGGGGAGGGGGCTATGGCTACACCTTC.

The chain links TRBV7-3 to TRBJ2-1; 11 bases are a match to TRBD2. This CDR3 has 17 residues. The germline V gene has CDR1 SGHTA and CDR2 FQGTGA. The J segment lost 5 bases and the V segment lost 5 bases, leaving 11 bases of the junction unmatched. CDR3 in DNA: TGTGCCAGCAGCCTGGGACTAGCGGATAGGGGGCACAATGAGCAGTTCTTC. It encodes CASSLGLADRGHNEQFF.

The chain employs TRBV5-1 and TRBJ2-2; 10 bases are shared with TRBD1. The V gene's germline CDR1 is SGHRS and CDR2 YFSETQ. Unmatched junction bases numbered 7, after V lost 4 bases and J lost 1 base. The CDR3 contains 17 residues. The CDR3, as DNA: TGCGCCAGCAGCCCCCCGGACAGGGGGAGGAACACCGGGGAGCTGTTTTTT. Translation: CASSPPDRGRNTGELFF.

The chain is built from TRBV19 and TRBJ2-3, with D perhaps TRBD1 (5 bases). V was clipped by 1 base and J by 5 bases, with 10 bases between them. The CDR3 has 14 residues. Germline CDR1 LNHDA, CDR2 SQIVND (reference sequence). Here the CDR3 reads CASSIGRDRDTQYF. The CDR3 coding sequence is TGTGCCAGTAGTATAGGCAGGGATAGAGATACGCAGTATTTT.

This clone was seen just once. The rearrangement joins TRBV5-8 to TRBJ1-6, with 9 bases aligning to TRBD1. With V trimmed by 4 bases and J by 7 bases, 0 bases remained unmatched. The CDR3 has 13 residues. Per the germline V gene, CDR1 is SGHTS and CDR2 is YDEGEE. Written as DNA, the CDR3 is TGTGCCAGCAGCGGGACAGGGAATTCACCCCTCCACTTT. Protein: CASSGTGNSPLHF.

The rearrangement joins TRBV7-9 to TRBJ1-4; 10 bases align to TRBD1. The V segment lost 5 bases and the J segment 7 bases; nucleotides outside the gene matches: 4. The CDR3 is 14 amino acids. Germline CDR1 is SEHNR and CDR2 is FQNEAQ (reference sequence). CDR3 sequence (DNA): TGTGCCAGCAGCCTGGGACAGGGGTCTGAAAAACTGTTTTTT. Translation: CASSLGQGSEKLFF. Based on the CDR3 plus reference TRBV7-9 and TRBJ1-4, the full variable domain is DTGVSQNPRHKITKRGQNVTFRCDPISEHNRLYWYRQTLGQGPEFLTYFQNEAQLEKSRLLSDRFSAERPKGSFSTLEIQRTEQGDSAMYLCASSLGQGSEKLFFGSGTQLSVL.

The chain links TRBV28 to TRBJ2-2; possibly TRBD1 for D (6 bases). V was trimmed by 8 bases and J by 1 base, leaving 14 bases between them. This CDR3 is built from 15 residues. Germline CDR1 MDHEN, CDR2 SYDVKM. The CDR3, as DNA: TGTGCCAGCCGGGCACAGGGCTTGAACACCGGGGAGCTGTTTTTT. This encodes CASRAQGLNTGELFF.

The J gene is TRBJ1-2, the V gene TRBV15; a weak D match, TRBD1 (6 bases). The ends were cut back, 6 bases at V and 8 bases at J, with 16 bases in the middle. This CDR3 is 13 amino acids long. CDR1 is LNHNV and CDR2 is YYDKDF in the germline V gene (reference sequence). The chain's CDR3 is CATRGDIGLGYTF. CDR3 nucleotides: TGTGCCACCAGAGGGGACATCGGATTAGGCTACACCTTC.

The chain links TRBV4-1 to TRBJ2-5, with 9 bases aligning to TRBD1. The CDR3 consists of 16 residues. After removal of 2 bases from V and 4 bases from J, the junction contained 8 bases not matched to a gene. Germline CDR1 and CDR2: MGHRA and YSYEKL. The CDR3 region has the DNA TGCGCCAGCAGCCAACCCGGACAGGGGTATGGAGAGACCCAGTACTTC. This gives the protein CASSQPGQGYGETQYF.

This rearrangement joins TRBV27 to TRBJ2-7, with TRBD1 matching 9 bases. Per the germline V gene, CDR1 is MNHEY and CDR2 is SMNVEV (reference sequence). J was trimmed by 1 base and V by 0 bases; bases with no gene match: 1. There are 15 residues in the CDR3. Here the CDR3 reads CASSLSDRGSYEQYF. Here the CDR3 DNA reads TGTGCCAGCAGTTTATCGGACAGGGGATCCTACGAGCAGTACTTC.

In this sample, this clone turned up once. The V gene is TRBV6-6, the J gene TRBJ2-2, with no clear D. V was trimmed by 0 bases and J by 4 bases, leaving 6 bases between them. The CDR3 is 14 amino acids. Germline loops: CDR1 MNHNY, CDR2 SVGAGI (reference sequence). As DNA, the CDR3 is TGTGCCAGCAGTTACTCGGGCGTCACCGGGGAGCTGTTTTTT. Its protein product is CASSYSGVTGELFF.

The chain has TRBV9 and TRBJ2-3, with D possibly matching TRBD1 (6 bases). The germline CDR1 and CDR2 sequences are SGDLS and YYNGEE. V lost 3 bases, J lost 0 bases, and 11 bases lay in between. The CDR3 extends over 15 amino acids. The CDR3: CASSGAQGSTDTQYF. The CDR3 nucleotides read TGTGCCAGCAGCGGTGCTCAGGGGAGCACAGATACGCAGTATTTT.

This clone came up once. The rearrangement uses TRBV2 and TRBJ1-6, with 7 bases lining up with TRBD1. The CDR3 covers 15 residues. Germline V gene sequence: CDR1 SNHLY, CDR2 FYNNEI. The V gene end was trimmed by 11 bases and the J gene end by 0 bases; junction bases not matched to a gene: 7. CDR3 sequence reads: CASRGASSYNSPLHF. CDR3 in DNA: TGTGCCTCCAGGGGGGCTAGCTCCTATAATTCACCCCTCCACTTT.

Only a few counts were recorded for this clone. DNA for the CDR3: TGTGCCAGCAGTTCACGACTAGGGGAGACCCAGTACTTC. Its translation is CASSSRLGETQYF. The chain recombines TRBV6-5 with TRBJ2-5; D is perhaps TRBD2 (6 bases). The CDR3 runs to 13 residues. Germline-derived CDR1 and CDR2 are MNHEY and SVGAGI. Trimming shortened V by 4 bases and J by 5 bases, and 11 bases separated the two germline ends.

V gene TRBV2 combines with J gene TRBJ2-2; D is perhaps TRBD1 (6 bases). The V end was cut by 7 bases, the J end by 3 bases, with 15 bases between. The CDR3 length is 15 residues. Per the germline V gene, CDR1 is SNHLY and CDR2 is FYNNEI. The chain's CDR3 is CASNARQVYTGELFF. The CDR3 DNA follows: TGTGCCAGCAACGCCAGACAGGTGTACACCGGGGAGCTGTTTTTT.

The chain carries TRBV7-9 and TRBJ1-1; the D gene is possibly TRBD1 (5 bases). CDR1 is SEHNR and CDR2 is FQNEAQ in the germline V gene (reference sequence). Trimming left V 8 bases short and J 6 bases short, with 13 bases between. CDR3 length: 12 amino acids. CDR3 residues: CASERGRAEAFF. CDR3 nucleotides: TGTGCCAGCGAGCGGGGCAGAGCTGAAGCTTTCTTT.

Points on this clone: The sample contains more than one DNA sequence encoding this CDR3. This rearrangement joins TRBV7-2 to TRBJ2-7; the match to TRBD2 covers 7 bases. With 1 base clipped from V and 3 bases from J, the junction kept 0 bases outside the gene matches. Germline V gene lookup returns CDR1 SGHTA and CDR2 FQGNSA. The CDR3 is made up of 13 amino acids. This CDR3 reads CASSLGGGYEQYF. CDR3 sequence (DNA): TGTGCCAGCAGCTTAGGGGGGGGCTACGAGCAGTACTTC.

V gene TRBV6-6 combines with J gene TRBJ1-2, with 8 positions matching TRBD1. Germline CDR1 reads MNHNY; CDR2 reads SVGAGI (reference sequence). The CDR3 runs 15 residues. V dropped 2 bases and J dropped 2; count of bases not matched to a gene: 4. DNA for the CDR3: TGTGCCAGCAGTTACACGGACAGGGCCAACTATGGCTACACCTTC. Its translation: CASSYTDRANYGYTF.

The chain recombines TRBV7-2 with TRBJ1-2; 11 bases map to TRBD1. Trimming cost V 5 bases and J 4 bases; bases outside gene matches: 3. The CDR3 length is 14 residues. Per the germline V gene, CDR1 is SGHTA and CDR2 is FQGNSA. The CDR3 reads CASSPGTGGYGYTF. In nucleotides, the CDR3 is TGTGCCAGCAGCCCGGGGACAGGGGGCTATGGCTACACCTTC.

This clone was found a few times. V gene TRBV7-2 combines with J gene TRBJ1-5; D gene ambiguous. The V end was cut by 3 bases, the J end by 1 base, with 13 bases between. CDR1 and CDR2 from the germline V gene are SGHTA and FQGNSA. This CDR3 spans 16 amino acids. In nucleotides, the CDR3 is TGTGCCAGCAGCTTTGAATCAGCGATAAGCAATCAGCCCCAGCATTTT. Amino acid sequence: CASSFESAISNQPQHF.

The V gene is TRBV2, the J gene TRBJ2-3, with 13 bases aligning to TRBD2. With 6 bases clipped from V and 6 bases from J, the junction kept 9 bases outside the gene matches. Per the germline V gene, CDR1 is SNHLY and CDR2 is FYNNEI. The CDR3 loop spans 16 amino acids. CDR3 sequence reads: CASRGGLAGPQDTQYF. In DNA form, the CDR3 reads TGTGCCAGCAGGGGGGGACTAGCGGGGCCTCAGGATACGCAGTATTTT.

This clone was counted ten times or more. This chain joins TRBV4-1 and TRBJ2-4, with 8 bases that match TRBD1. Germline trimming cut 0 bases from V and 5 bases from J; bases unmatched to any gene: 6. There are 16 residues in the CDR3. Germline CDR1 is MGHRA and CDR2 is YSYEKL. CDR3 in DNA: TGCGCCAGCAGCCAAGATCGGACAGGGAGGCAAAACATTCAGTACTTC. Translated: CASSQDRTGRQNIQYF.